The 24 T cell receptor beta chains listed next were all sequenced from one sample in a study of blood T cell repertoires in COVID-19 (dated by TCRdb to 2020 to 2022). Libraries were constructed by the immunoSEQ multiplex PCR assay. TCRdb holds this immuneACCESS table with in-frame rearrangements only. Some clones are missing; in checked studies, unresolved V genes explain under half, and the rest has no known cause. The sample has 310,000 or so clones on record, roughly 89% of them singletons. The ten largest clones represent about 1.5% of the sample. The sample consisted of PBMCs or T cells enriched from blood (not recorded which). The receptor set was obtained from a woman between 18 and 30 years old with acute COVID-19.

The chain combines TRBV18 with TRBJ2-1; D may be TRBD1 (5 bases). Germline V gene lookup returns CDR1 KGHSH and CDR2 LQKENI. This CDR3 has 15 residues. Trimming removed 3 bases from V and 5 bases from J, with 14 bases in between. DNA for the CDR3: TGTGCCAGCTCACCTGACAGAAGCGCCCACAATGAGCAGTTCTTC. Amino acids: CASSPDRSAHNEQFF.

The V gene is TRBV23-1, the J gene TRBJ2-5, with 12 bases matching TRBD2. TRBV23-1 is an ORF, with its function uncertain. The CDR3 contains 15 residues. The ends lost 3 bases at V and 5 bases at J; junction bases unmatched: 4. The CDR3, as DNA: TGCGCCAGCAGTCACACTAGCGGGAGGAAGGAGACCCAGTACTTC. The encoded protein is CASSHTSGRKETQYF.

The chain joins TRBV28 to TRBJ2-2; unclear D gene. The CDR3 spans 11 residues. From germline, CDR1 is MDHEN and CDR2 SYDVKM. Trimming pared 9 bases from V and 7 bases from J, leaving 9 bases between. CDR3 amino acids: CASSRIGELFF. The DNA of the CDR3 is TGTGCCAGTAGCCGCATCGGGGAGCTGTTTTTT.

The chain combines TRBV29-1 with TRBJ2-7, with a tentative D call TRBD2 (6 bases). Deletions cut 7 bases from V and 2 bases from J, with 12 bases between. This CDR3 is built from 12 residues. Germline values: CDR1 SQVTM, CDR2 ANQGSEA. DNA of the CDR3: TGCAGCGCCGCCGCGGGGACCTACGAGCAGTACTTC. This sequence encodes CSAAAGTYEQYF.

The V call is TRBV7-2, the J call TRBJ1-2; 7 nucleotides line up with TRBD1. There are 15 residues in the CDR3. The trim removed 3 bases at V and 7 bases at J, leaving 11 bases unmatched. Per the germline V gene, CDR1 is SGHTA and CDR2 is FQGNSA. The DNA of the CDR3 is TGTGCCAGCAGCTTCGAAGGGACAGTGGGGTCTGGCTACACCTTC. Protein sequence: CASSFEGTVGSGYTF.

This clone appeared a single time. V is TRBV2 and J is TRBJ2-1, with a tentative D call TRBD1 (6 bases). Trimming took off 3 bases at V and 1 base at J, with 7 bases between the two ends. Germline CDR1 reads SNHLY; CDR2 reads FYNNEI. The CDR3 loop spans 14 amino acids. The CDR3 nucleotides are TGTGCCAGCAGTGACAGGGGTTCCTACAATGAGCAGTTCTTC. Protein product: CASSDRGSYNEQFF.

The V call is TRBV9, the J call TRBJ2-5, with D possibly TRBD1 on 5 matching bases. V dropped 0 bases and J dropped 4 bases, with 22 bases sitting between them. CDR3 length: 18 amino acids. The germline V gene encodes CDR1 SGDLS and CDR2 YYNGEE. In nucleotides, the CDR3 is TGTGCCAGCAGCGTAGGCTTAAGGTGGGCAGGGAATCGAGAGACCCAGTACTTC. Its translation: CASSVGLRWAGNRETQYF.

The gene calls are TRBV4-2 and TRBJ2-2, with 7 bases aligning to TRBD1. This CDR3 is built from 14 residues. The germline gives CDR1 LGHNA, CDR2 YNFKEQ. Germline trimming cut 3 bases from V and 5 bases from J; bases unmatched to any gene: 3. CDR3 residues: CASSHAGGTGELFF. The CDR3 nucleotides are TGTGCCAGCAGCCACGCAGGGGGAACCGGGGAGCTGTTTTTT.

The chain employs TRBV24-1 and TRBJ2-3, with 9 nucleotides matching TRBD2. The germline V gene encodes CDR1 KGHDR and CDR2 SFDVKD. The CDR3 consists of 15 residues. Germline trimming cut 9 bases from V and 2 bases from J; bases unmatched to any gene: 8. The CDR3 is CATCTSGSPTDTQYF. CDR3 bases: TGTGCCACCTGTACTAGCGGGTCCCCCACAGATACGCAGTATTTT.

This clone has a single count. The CDR3 DNA is TGTGCCAGCAGCCCAGGGGGCTTGGGCACTGAAGCTTTCTTT. It is translated as CASSPGGLGTEAFF. The chain has TRBV7-9 and TRBJ1-1, with TRBD1 matching over 8 bases. The V and J ends lost 5 bases and 4 bases, in that order; junction bases with no gene match: 6. Germline V gene data show CDR1 as SEHNR and CDR2 as FQNEAQ (reference sequence). The CDR3 contains 14 residues.

J is TRBJ2-7 and V is TRBV28; D perhaps matches TRBD1 (6 bases). Trimming took off 3 bases at V and 2 bases at J, with 17 bases between the two ends. The CDR3 contains 16 residues. Germline CDR1 and CDR2: MDHEN and SYDVKM. CDR3 residues: CASSFSLTDRTYEQYF. The CDR3 DNA reads as TGTGCCAGCAGTTTTTCCCTGACGGACAGAACCTACGAGCAGTACTTC.

This clone has just one count. The rearrangement uses TRBV5-4 and TRBJ2-2; 8 bases agree with TRBD1. This CDR3 has 16 residues. The germline V gene has CDR1 SGHNT and CDR2 YYREEE (reference sequence). J was trimmed by 4 bases and V by 4 bases; bases with no gene match: 9. The CDR3 nucleotides read TGTGCCAGCAGCCACCAGGGGGCTGGTAGCACCGGGGAGCTGTTTTTT. Protein: CASSHQGAGSTGELFF.

The table lists this clone with a count of one. The V call is TRBV28, the J call TRBJ1-2, with TRBD1 identical over 7 bases. Trimming cost V 5 bases and J 8 bases; bases outside gene matches: 8. The CDR3 runs to 13 residues. CDR1 and CDR2 from the germline V gene are MDHEN and SYDVKM. The CDR3 spells CASSADRLGGYTF. In DNA form, the CDR3 reads TGTGCCAGCAGTGCGGACAGGCTAGGCGGCTACACCTTC.

The V gene is TRBV7-2, the J gene TRBJ2-5; D might be TRBD2 (7 bases). The CDR3 runs 15 residues. Germline assignment: CDR1 SGHTA and CDR2 FQGNSA. Between the trimmed V and J ends, which lost 2 bases and 5 bases, there was a span of 15 bases. The CDR3 is CASSLRGGVTETQYF. CDR3 DNA sequence: TGTGCCAGCAGCTTAAGGGGGGGGGTCACGGAGACCCAGTACTTC.

The chain is built from TRBV29-1 and TRBJ2-2; TRBD2 agrees at 10 bases. V shed 4 bases, J shed 2 bases, and the junction held 4 bases outside the gene matches. Per germline, CDR1 SQVTM and CDR2 ANQGSEA. The CDR3 is 15 residues long. CDR3 sequence: CSVVPSGSNTGELFF. In DNA form, the CDR3 reads TGCAGCGTTGTGCCTAGCGGGAGCAACACCGGGGAGCTGTTTTTT.

V gene TRBV18 combines with J gene TRBJ1-2; 8 nucleotides align to TRBD1. CDR3 length equals 13 residues. V was pared by 5 bases and J by 7 bases, with 6 bases of the junction left unmatched. Germline CDR1 and CDR2: KGHSH and LQKENI. CDR3 DNA: TGTGCCAGCTCAGCGAGGACAGGGTCTGGCTACACCTTC. Protein product: CASSARTGSGYTF.

V and J are TRBV18 and TRBJ1-3; possibly TRBD1 for D (6 bases). The V end lost 1 base, the J end lost 0 bases, and 22 bases lay between the germline ends. The CDR3 is 20 residues long. Germline V gene data show CDR1 as KGHSH and CDR2 as LQKENI. CDR3 DNA: TGTGCCAGCTCACCACAGACAGGACAGTTTTTTCTCTACTCTGGAAACACCATATATTTT. As protein: CASSPQTGQFFLYSGNTIYF.

The chain combines TRBV9 with TRBJ1-2; 9 bases align to TRBD1. The V gene end was trimmed by 3 bases and the J gene end by 8 bases; junction bases not matched to a gene: 8. The CDR3 covers 14 residues. CDR1 is SGDLS, CDR2 YYNGEE, per germline. In nucleotides, the CDR3 is TGTGCCAGCAGCGCAACAGGGGGCGCGTCCGGCTACACCTTC. Its translation is CASSATGGASGYTF.

This clone was seen only a few times. The gene calls are TRBV6-5 and TRBJ1-2, with TRBD1 matching over 9 bases. With V trimmed by 7 bases and J by 4 bases, 7 bases remained unmatched. The CDR3 runs to 14 residues. The V gene's germline CDR1 is MNHEY and CDR2 SVGAGI. The CDR3 region is CASNTGGRSYGYTF. The CDR3 DNA reads as TGTGCCAGCAATACAGGGGGCCGGAGCTATGGCTACACCTTC.

Comment on this clone: Within the sample, other DNA sequences also encode this same CDR3. This chain joins TRBV18 and TRBJ2-2, with 7 bases that match TRBD1. The germline V gene encodes CDR1 KGHSH and CDR2 LQKENI. The J segment lost 6 bases and the V segment lost 3 bases, leaving 1 base of the junction unmatched. The CDR3 contains 13 residues. The CDR3 loop reads CASSPQGAGELFF. CDR3 DNA sequence: TGTGCCAGCTCACCCCAGGGGGCCGGGGAGCTGTTTTTT.

This clone was observed a few times. This rearrangement joins TRBV10-3 to TRBJ2-7; D is perhaps TRBD2 (7 bases). This CDR3 comprises 14 residues. Between the trimmed V and J ends, which lost 11 bases and 3 bases, there was a span of 20 bases. Germline V lookup: CDR1 ENHRY, CDR2 SYGVKD. The CDR3: CAASRGGGHYEQYF. The CDR3 DNA reads as TGTGCCGCGAGCCGAGGGGGAGGGCACTACGAGCAGTACTTC.

The J gene is TRBJ2-3, the V gene TRBV3-1 (or the pseudogene TRBV3-2), with 8 nucleotides matching TRBD2. The V gene's germline CDR1 is LGHDT and CDR2 YNNKEL (reference sequence). The trim removed 2 bases at V and 10 bases at J, leaving 2 bases unmatched. The length of the CDR3 is 12 residues. The CDR3 loop is CASSQIAGPQYF. The CDR3 nucleotides are TGTGCCAGCAGCCAAATAGCGGGACCGCAGTATTTT.

The genes are TRBV14 and TRBJ2-1; 7 positions match TRBD2. The ends lost 0 bases at V and 4 bases at J; junction bases unmatched: 12. Germline V gives CDR1 SGHDN, CDR2 FVKESK. This CDR3 contains 18 residues. CDR3 in amino acids: CASSQESRTLAGYNEQFF. The CDR3 nucleotides are TGTGCCAGCAGCCAAGAGAGTAGGACCTTAGCGGGTTACAATGAGCAGTTCTTC. The variable domain in full, with the rest retrieved from reference TRBV14 and TRBJ2-1, is EAGVTQFPSHSVIEKGQTVTLRCDPISGHDNLYWYRRVMGKEIKFLLHFVKESKQDESGMPNNRFLAERTGGTYSTLKVQPAELEDSGVYFCASSQESRTLAGYNEQFFGPGTRLTVL.

The chain couples TRBV11-2 to TRBJ2-2; 10 nucleotides line up with TRBD1. Unmatched junction bases numbered 3, after V lost 5 bases and J lost 0 bases. This CDR3 region has 16 residues. CDR1 SGHAT and CDR2 FQNNGV come from the germline V gene. The CDR3 coding sequence is TGTGCCAGCAGCCTCGGACAGGGGGCGAACACCGGGGAGCTGTTTTTT. It translates to CASSLGQGANTGELFF.